This T cell receptor beta chain was identified during a study of OX40 agonist ivuxolimab in advanced cancers. Study as a whole: Averaging around 60 years in age, with a range of roughly 23 to 80, the cohort was 82.7% male. Findings of the study overall: Compared with others, partial responders at 0.1-3.0 mg/kg displayed clonal expansion among the lowest.

This CDR3 comprises 12 residues. V was shortened by 8 bases and J by 3 bases, with 11 bases between the two germline ends. Germline CDR1 MNHNY, CDR2 SVGAGI (reference sequence). The assay was immunoSEQ multiplex PCR, and TCRdb's table has in-frame clones only and misses some. Of just over 95,000 clones listed, about 85% are singletons. Details on this clone: Its specificity is unknown.

The chain is built from TRBV6-6 and TRBJ2-7; D not certain. Specimen: CD4+ or CD8+ T cells sorted from blood, collected in a trial of the OX40 agonist ivuxolimab. This clonotype originated in an adult with an advanced solid tumor such as melanoma, head and neck, liver or kidney cancer. The CDR3 spells CASHEASYEQYF. For the CDR3, the DNA is TGTGCCAGCCACGAGGCTAGCTACGAGCAGTACTTC.